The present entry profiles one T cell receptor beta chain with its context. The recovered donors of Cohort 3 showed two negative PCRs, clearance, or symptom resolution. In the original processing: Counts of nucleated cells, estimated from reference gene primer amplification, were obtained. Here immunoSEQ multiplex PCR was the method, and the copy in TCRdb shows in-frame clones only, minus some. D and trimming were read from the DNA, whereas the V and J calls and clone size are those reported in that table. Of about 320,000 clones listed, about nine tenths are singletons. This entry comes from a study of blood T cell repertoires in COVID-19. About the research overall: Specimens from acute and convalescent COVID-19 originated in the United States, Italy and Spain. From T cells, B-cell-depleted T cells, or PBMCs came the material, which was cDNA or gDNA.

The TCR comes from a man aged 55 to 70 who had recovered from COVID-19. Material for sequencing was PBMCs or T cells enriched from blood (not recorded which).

The CDR3 DNA sequence: TGCAGCGTTTGGAAGACAGAACACGTCTATGGCTACACCTTC. Amino acids: CSVWKTEHVYGYTF. This chain joins TRBV29-1 and TRBJ1-2, with a possible D match to TRBD1 (5 bases). The germline V gene encodes CDR1 SQVTM and CDR2 ANQGSEA. Trimming pared 5 bases from V and 4 bases from J, leaving 17 bases between. The CDR3 loop spans 14 amino acids.